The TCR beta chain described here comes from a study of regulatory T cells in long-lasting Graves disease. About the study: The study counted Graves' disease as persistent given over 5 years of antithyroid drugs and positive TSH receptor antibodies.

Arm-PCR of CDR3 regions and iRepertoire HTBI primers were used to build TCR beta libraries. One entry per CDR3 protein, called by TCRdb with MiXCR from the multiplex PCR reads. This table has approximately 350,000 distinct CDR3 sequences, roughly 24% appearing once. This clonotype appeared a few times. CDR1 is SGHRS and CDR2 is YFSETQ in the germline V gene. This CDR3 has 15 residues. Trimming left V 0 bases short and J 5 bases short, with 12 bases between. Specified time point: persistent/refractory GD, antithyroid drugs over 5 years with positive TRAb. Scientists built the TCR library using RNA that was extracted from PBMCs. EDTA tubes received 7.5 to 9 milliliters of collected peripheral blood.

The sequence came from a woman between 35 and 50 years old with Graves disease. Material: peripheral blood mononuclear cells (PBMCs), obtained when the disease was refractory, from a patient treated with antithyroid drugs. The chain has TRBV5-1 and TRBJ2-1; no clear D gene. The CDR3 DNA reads TGCGCCAGCAGCTTGGTACCCCTCCCAAACAATGAGCAGTTCTTC. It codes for CASSLVPLPNNEQFF.